Each of the 30 T cell receptor beta chains below was sequenced from the same sample in a study of CD8 T cells in Susac syndrome. RNA amounts of 0.5 to 1 ug underwent reverse transcription with random hexamers. TCRdb analysed the immunoSEQ multiplex PCR reads with MiXCR anew, one entry per CDR3 protein. Of fewer than 200,000 distinct CDR3 sequences listed, roughly 95% are singletons. Sequencing was performed on CD8+ T cells from PBMCs. These receptors were collected from a human donor with multiple sclerosis.

The chain is built from TRBV29-1 and TRBJ2-2, with a possible D match to TRBD2 (5 bases). This CDR3 has 12 amino acids. Trimming stripped 4 bases from V and 10 bases from J, with 13 bases between. Germline values: CDR1 SQVTM, CDR2 ANQGSEA. The CDR3 spells CSVGSAGEELFF. CDR3 bases: TGCAGCGTTGGTAGCGCTGGTGAGGAGCTGTTTTTT.

V and J are TRBV6-5 and TRBJ2-5; tentatively, D is TRBD2 (5 bases). The CDR3 is 14 amino acids. The V end was cut by 4 bases, the J end by 3 bases, with 12 bases between. Germline CDR1 is MNHEY and CDR2 is SVGAGI. CDR3 residues: CASSSTMTKETQYF. For the CDR3, the DNA is TGTGCCAGCAGTTCGACAATGACTAAAGAGACCCAGTACTTC.

This clonotype has a single count. The chain couples TRBV18 to TRBJ2-1; TRBD2 matches at 7 bases. This CDR3 is built from 17 residues. The V and J ends lost 5 bases and 3 bases, in that order; junction bases with no gene match: 13. CDR1 and CDR2 from the germline V gene are KGHSH and LQKENI. The DNA of the CDR3 is TGTGCCAGCTCATCCCCGGTCGGAGCGGGAATCTACAATGAGCAGTTCTTC. Translation: CASSSPVGAGIYNEQFF. Supplemented by reference TRBV18 and TRBJ2-1, the full variable domain reads NAGVMQNPRHLVRRRGQEARLRCSPMKGHSHVYWYRQLPEEGLKFMVYLQKENIIDESGMPKERFSAEFPKEGPSILRIQQVVRGDSAAYFCASSSPVGAGIYNEQFFGPGTRLTVL.

The chain employs TRBV20-1 and TRBJ1-1; possibly TRBD1 for D (5 bases). The CDR3 length is 13 residues. Trimming removed 3 bases from V and 5 bases from J, with 13 bases in between. Per germline, CDR1 DFQATT and CDR2 SNEGSKA (reference sequence). CDR3 sequence reads: CSARSQVRTEAFF. For the CDR3, the DNA is TGCAGTGCTAGGTCACAGGTGAGAACTGAAGCTTTCTTT.

The chain carries TRBV4-1 and TRBJ2-2; the D is unclear. The CDR3 has 14 residues. V gave up 1 base and J gave up 8 bases, with 11 bases separating them. Germline lookup yields CDR1 MGHRA and CDR2 YSYEKL. The CDR3 DNA reads as TGCGCCAGCAGCCAAGGGCTGGCCACAGGGGAGCTGTTTTTT. Its protein product is CASSQGLATGELFF.

V is TRBV28 and J is TRBJ2-3, with D unclear. With 8 bases removed from V and 4 bases from J, the gap between germline ends came to 10 bases. Germline V CDR1 and CDR2: MDHEN, SYDVKM. This CDR3 comprises 12 residues. CDR3 residues: CASHESPDTQYF. The DNA for the CDR3 is TGTGCCAGCCATGAGAGTCCAGATACGCAGTATTTT.

The V gene is TRBV6-5, the J gene TRBJ1-5; the match to TRBD1 covers 7 bases. There are 14 residues in the CDR3. Germline loops: CDR1 MNHEY, CDR2 SVGAGI. Losses at the gene ends were 6 bases for V and 7 bases for J; bases not matched to a gene: 9. The CDR3 is CASRSLTGDQPQHF. The CDR3 nucleotides read TGTGCCAGCAGATCTCTAACAGGGGACCAGCCCCAGCATTTT.

The chain joins TRBV15 to TRBJ1-2; D may be TRBD1 (5 bases). Per germline, CDR1 LNHNV and CDR2 YYDKDF (reference sequence). The CDR3 totals 16 residues. V lost 5 bases and J 4 bases, leaving 20 bases between the germline ends. CDR3 sequence reads: CATSGTPDEGIYGYTF. CDR3 DNA: TGTGCCACCAGCGGGACTCCGGACGAGGGGATCTATGGCTACACCTTC.

This clonotype came up once. The chain has TRBV12-3 or TRBV12-4 and TRBJ1-2, with D possibly matching TRBD1 (5 bases). The CDR3 is 13 residues long. Trimming left V 6 bases short and J 8 bases short, with 16 bases between. This chain's CDR3 is CASSLGVGDGYTF. CDR3 DNA sequence: TGTGCCAGCAGCCTGGGGGTGGGGGACGGCTACACCTTC.

This sequence joins TRBV9 and TRBJ2-1; 8 bases are shared with TRBD1. The CDR3 sequence is 14 residues long. Germline CDR1 is SGDLS and CDR2 is YYNGEE. J gave up 10 bases and V 2 bases, and 8 bases lay outside the gene matches. CDR3: CASSVFDRDREQFF. The DNA for the CDR3 is TGTGCCAGCAGCGTCTTCGACAGGGACAGGGAGCAGTTCTTC.

The DNA of the CDR3 is TGTGCCAGCAGCAGAGGTAGCGGGAGCTCCTACAATGAGCAGTTCTTC. It encodes CASSRGSGSSYNEQFF. V and J are TRBV9 and TRBJ2-1; TRBD2 aligns across 9 bases. Germline values: CDR1 SGDLS, CDR2 YYNGEE. The ends lost 4 bases at V and 0 bases at J; junction bases unmatched: 5. CDR3 size: 16 residues.

V is TRBV27 and J is TRBJ1-2, with a weak D call TRBD1 (6 bases). CDR3 length: 13 amino acids. Germline CDR1 MNHEY, CDR2 SMNVEV (reference sequence). Trimming removed 6 bases at V and 3 bases at J, with 11 bases between. In nucleotides, the CDR3 is TGTGCCAGCAGCCACAGGGACTACTATGGCTACACCTTC. This translates into CASSHRDYYGYTF.

About this clonotype itself: Since no conserved phenylalanine or tryptophan closes the CDR3, a read error is the likely cause. V gene TRBV29-1 combines with J gene TRBJ2-7, with D possibly matching TRBD1 (5 bases). The CDR3 sequence is 15 residues long. Germline V gene sequence: CDR1 SQVTM, CDR2 ANQGSEA. V lost 2 bases and J lost 0, with 14 bases in between. The CDR3 loop is CSVEIHGQTSYEQYL. CDR3 DNA: TGCAGCGTTGAAATTCACGGACAAACCTCCTACGAGCAGTACCTC.

The rearrangement links TRBV28 to TRBJ2-1, with D possibly being TRBD2 (5 bases). The CDR3 loop spans 16 amino acids. The V end lost 5 bases, the J end lost 2 bases, and 16 bases lay between the germline ends. Germline loops: CDR1 MDHEN, CDR2 SYDVKM. The CDR3 region is CASSPIGVSPYNEQFF. DNA of the CDR3: TGTGCCAGCAGTCCCATCGGGGTCAGTCCCTACAATGAGCAGTTCTTC.

This chain joins TRBV7-3 and TRBJ2-1; unclear D gene. The V gene's germline CDR1 is SGHTA and CDR2 FQGTGA. The germline V and J ends were trimmed by 5 bases and 0 bases, with 14 bases remaining between them. The CDR3 is 16 residues long. The chain's CDR3 is CASSRRPPSSYNEQFF. DNA for the CDR3: TGTGCCAGCAGCCGACGACCCCCGAGCTCCTACAATGAGCAGTTCTTC.

This chain connects TRBV27 to TRBJ1-5; unclear D gene. Germline CDR1 is MNHEY and CDR2 is SMNVEV (reference sequence). Trimming took off 3 bases at V and 4 bases at J, with 7 bases between the two ends. The CDR3 runs 13 residues. CDR3 coding DNA: TGTGCCAGCAGTTTCGGGTGGAATCAGCCCCAGCATTTT. It specifies CASSFGWNQPQHF.

The rearrangement joins TRBV19 to TRBJ2-7; D is unresolved. From germline, CDR1 is LNHDA and CDR2 SQIVND (reference sequence). CDR3 size: 13 residues. Trimming pared 3 bases from V and 6 bases from J, leaving 12 bases between. In DNA form, the CDR3 reads TGTGCCAGTAGTATGATACCACAGTCCGAGCAGTACTTC. As protein: CASSMIPQSEQYF.

This CDR3 reads CASSDGTSGGTDTQYF. The CDR3 DNA reads as TGTGCCAGCAGTGACGGGACTAGCGGGGGCACAGATACGCAGTATTTT. V gene TRBV6-4 combines with J gene TRBJ2-3; the match to TRBD2 covers 13 bases. Trimming at V came to 2 bases and at J to 1 base, leaving 0 bases not matched to a gene. Per germline, CDR1 MRHNA and CDR2 SNTAGT. The CDR3 runs to 16 residues.

V is TRBV30 and J is TRBJ2-1; the match to TRBD2 covers 8 bases. After removal of 2 bases from V and 2 bases from J, the junction contained 2 bases not matched to a gene. Germline-derived CDR1 and CDR2 are GTSNPN and SVGIG (reference sequence). This CDR3 region has 14 residues. In nucleotides, the CDR3 is TGTGCCTGGAGTTCGGGAGGGCCCTACAATGAGCAGTTCTTC. Translated, it gives CAWSSGGPYNEQFF.

The chain joins TRBV5-1 to TRBJ1-1; weak D call: TRBD1 (6 bases). The CDR3 length is 15 residues. The germline V gene encodes CDR1 SGHRS and CDR2 YFSETQ. Trimming left V 3 bases short and J 3 bases short, with 15 bases between. CDR3 loop: CASSYLGGLDTEAFF. CDR3 nucleotides: TGCGCCAGCAGCTACCTGGGGGGGCTGGACACTGAAGCTTTCTTT.

J is TRBJ1-2 and V is TRBV7-9, with 7 bases aligning to TRBD1. CDR1 is SEHNR, CDR2 FQNEAQ, per germline (reference sequence). The CDR3 sequence is 14 residues long. V lost 3 bases, J lost 2 bases, and 3 bases stayed unmatched. The CDR3 DNA is TGTGCCAGCAGCTTTGGGACAGCCAACTATGGCTACACCTTC. Residues: CASSFGTANYGYTF.

This chain connects TRBV27 to TRBJ1-5; 9 bases fit TRBD1. The V gene end was trimmed by 6 bases and the J gene end by 3 bases; junction bases not matched to a gene: 6. Germline lookup yields CDR1 MNHEY and CDR2 SMNVEV (reference sequence). This CDR3 has 15 amino acids. In nucleotides, the CDR3 is TGTGCCAGCAGCTCCCGGGACAGGGTCAATCAGCCCCAGCATTTT. Translated: CASSSRDRVNQPQHF.

The chain joins TRBV20-1 to TRBJ2-1; TRBD2 aligns across 12 bases. V was pared by 6 bases and J by 10 bases, with 10 bases of the junction left unmatched. There are 14 residues in the CDR3. CDR1 is DFQATT and CDR2 is SNEGSKA in the germline V gene (reference sequence). CDR3: CSAQTSGGLMEQFF. The CDR3 region has the DNA TGCAGTGCCCAGACTAGCGGGGGACTAATGGAGCAGTTCTTC.

J is TRBJ2-1 and V is TRBV5-1; 7 nucleotides agree with TRBD1. With 6 bases clipped from V and 3 bases from J, the junction kept 6 bases outside the gene matches. This CDR3 comprises 14 residues. Germline V gives CDR1 SGHRS, CDR2 YFSETQ. DNA for the CDR3: TGCGCCAGCACTACAGGGGTCGGCTACAATGAGCAGTTCTTC. Its translation: CASTTGVGYNEQFF.

The chain has TRBV9 and TRBJ1-1; no reliable D call. V was cut by 6 bases and J by 0 bases, with 9 bases left in between. The CDR3 totals 13 residues. Looked up from germline, CDR1 is SGDLS and CDR2 is YYNGEE. For the CDR3, the DNA is TGTGCCAGCACCAGAGCCATGAACACTGAAGCTTTCTTT. Amino acid sequence: CASTRAMNTEAFF.

The chain combines TRBV28 with TRBJ1-1, with D tentatively TRBD1 (5 bases). V shed 6 bases and J shed 5 bases, with 10 bases lying between them. This CDR3 contains 12 residues. Germline CDR1 is MDHEN and CDR2 is SYDVKM. The DNA of the CDR3 is TGTGCCAGCAGGATAGGGGAAACTGAAGCTTTCTTT. Translating it yields CASRIGETEAFF. The full variable domain, with the rest looked up from reference TRBV28 and TRBJ1-1, is DVKVTQSSRYLVKRTGEKVFLECVQDMDHENMFWYRQDPGLGLRLIYFSYDVKMKEKGDIPEGYSVSREKKERFSLILESASTNQTSMYLCASRIGETEAFFGQGTRLTVV.

The chain links TRBV27 to TRBJ2-3, with 7 bases identical to TRBD1. There are 15 residues in the CDR3. Germline-derived CDR1 and CDR2 are MNHEY and SMNVEV (reference sequence). The J segment lost 3 bases and the V segment lost 1 base, leaving 4 bases of the junction unmatched. The CDR3 protein is CASSLYPGGTDTQYF. The CDR3 nucleotides are TGTGCCAGCAGTTTATATCCAGGGGGAACAGATACGCAGTATTTT.

The chain carries TRBV2 and TRBJ2-7, with 7 bases lining up with TRBD2. The CDR3 runs 14 residues. V lost 6 bases to trimming and J lost 0 bases; unmatched junction nucleotides: 5. Germline-derived CDR1 and CDR2 are SNHLY and FYNNEI. The CDR3 here is CASRAGPSSYEQYF. CDR3 DNA: TGTGCCAGCAGAGCGGGACCTAGCTCCTACGAGCAGTACTTC.

The chain has TRBV27 and TRBJ2-3; D may match TRBD1 or TRBD2 (5 bases each). V lost 4 bases and J lost 8, with 19 bases in between. The CDR3 spans 15 residues. In germline, CDR1 is MNHEY, CDR2 SMNVEV (reference sequence). The CDR3, as DNA: TGTGCCAGCAGTTCCGGGACCTCCCTCGCAGTTACGCAGTATTTT. Residues: CASSSGTSLAVTQYF.

The rearrangement uses TRBV7-9 and TRBJ2-7; D not certain. The V and J ends lost 5 bases and 2 bases respectively, with 7 bases between them. The CDR3 is 12 amino acids. The germline V gene encodes CDR1 SEHNR and CDR2 FQNEAQ (reference sequence). The chain's CDR3 is CASSNEPYEQYF. The CDR3 DNA is TGTGCCAGCAGCAATGAACCCTACGAGCAGTACTTC. Drawing the rest from reference TRBV7-9 and TRBJ2-7, the complete variable domain is DTGVSQNPRHKITKRGQNVTFRCDPISEHNRLYWYRQTLGQGPEFLTYFQNEAQLEKSRLLSDRFSAERPKGSFSTLEIQRTEQGDSAMYLCASSNEPYEQYFGPGTRLTVT.